Listed here are 30 T cell receptor beta chains from one sample, sequenced in a study of blood T cell repertoires in COVID-19. This table comes from immunoSEQ multiplex PCR, and its TCRdb copy is limited to in-frame clones, with some not included. Seen here are around 270,000 clones, around 80% observed once, and the top ten hold around 4.2%. Specimen: peripheral blood. Every receptor here comes from a man in his fifties or sixties with acute or convalescent COVID-19.

The chain carries TRBV2 and TRBJ2-7, with 7 bases fitting TRBD2. Germline lookup yields CDR1 SNHLY and CDR2 FYNNEI. V shed 3 bases, J shed 4 bases, and the junction held 6 bases outside the gene matches. The CDR3 covers 14 residues. DNA of the CDR3: TGTGCCAGCAGTGAGGGAAGCGGGACTTACGAGCAGTACTTC. Amino acid sequence: CASSEGSGTYEQYF.

The V gene is TRBV5-1, the J gene TRBJ2-3, with 7 bases identical to TRBD2. Germline loops: CDR1 SGHRS, CDR2 YFSETQ. Trimming cost V 0 bases and J 5 bases; bases outside gene matches: 12. The CDR3 extends over 17 amino acids. CDR3 sequence reads: CASSLDPLPGGVDTQYF. The CDR3 DNA follows: TGCGCCAGCAGCTTGGACCCCTTGCCGGGGGGTGTAGATACGCAGTATTTT.

The V gene is TRBV6-5, the J gene TRBJ2-5; no reliable D call. CDR3 length: 12 residues. From germline, CDR1 is MNHEY and CDR2 SVGAGI. V gave up 2 bases and J gave up 4 bases, with 5 bases separating them. In DNA, the CDR3 is TGTGCCAGCAGTTACCCTCCAGAGACCCAGTACTTC. It codes for CASSYPPETQYF.

This chain uses TRBV7-9 with TRBJ1-5, with TRBD1 identical over 9 bases. V trimming: 1 base; J trimming: 7 bases; junction bases outside the gene matches: 11. Germline values: CDR1 SEHNR, CDR2 FQNEAQ (reference sequence). There are 17 residues in the CDR3. Here the CDR3 reads CASSLGLGQGIVQPQHF. In nucleotides, the CDR3 is TGTGCCAGCAGCTTAGGTCTCGGACAGGGGATCGTCCAGCCCCAGCATTTT.

The chain is built from TRBV19 and TRBJ2-2; 10 bases fit TRBD2. Per germline, CDR1 LNHDA and CDR2 SQIVND (reference sequence). The CDR3 consists of 15 residues. J was trimmed by 7 bases and V by 3 bases; bases with no gene match: 5. CDR3 residues: CASSIWTSGRGELFF. Written as DNA, the CDR3 is TGTGCCAGTAGTATTTGGACTAGCGGTCGCGGGGAGCTGTTTTTT.

V is TRBV4-3 and J is TRBJ2-5; TRBD2 matches 10 bases. V was clipped by 3 bases and J by 5 bases; unmatched bases: 12. Per germline, CDR1 LGHNA and CDR2 YSLEER. The CDR3 spans 17 residues. CDR3 in amino acids: CASSQTGLATGWETQYF. DNA of the CDR3: TGCGCCAGCAGCCAGACGGGACTAGCGACGGGCTGGGAGACCCAGTACTTC.

The chain carries TRBV11-1 and TRBJ1-1, with D perhaps matching TRBD1 (5 bases). This CDR3 is built from 15 residues. V was shortened by 2 bases and J by 5 bases, with 15 bases between the two germline ends. Germline V CDR1 and CDR2: SGHAT, FQDESV (reference sequence). CDR3 region: CASSLRQLGGTEAFF. The CDR3 DNA is TGTGCCAGCAGCTTACGACAGCTGGGAGGGACTGAAGCTTTCTTT.

The V and J genes are TRBV5-1 and TRBJ2-3; TRBD2 is a possible D gene (6 bases). Per germline, CDR1 SGHRS and CDR2 YFSETQ. Trimming removed 4 bases from V and 7 bases from J, with 16 bases in between. The CDR3 loop spans 14 amino acids. The CDR3 coding sequence is TGCGCCAGCAGCGTGGGGACTCCGGCGCATACGCAGTATTTT. It yields the protein CASSVGTPAHTQYF.

This chain uses TRBV7-6 with TRBJ1-1; possible D gene TRBD1, 6 bases. The CDR3 extends over 16 amino acids. Deletions cut 5 bases from V and 1 base from J, with 17 bases between. From germline, CDR1 is SGHVS and CDR2 FNYEAQ. In DNA form, the CDR3 reads TGTGCCAGCAGCCCCCTGCGAGGGGGAACGAACACTGAAGCTTTCTTT. Its protein is CASSPLRGGTNTEAFF.

The chain joins TRBV6-5 to TRBJ1-3; the D gene is possibly TRBD1 (5 bases). Germline values: CDR1 MNHEY, CDR2 SVGAGI. The CDR3 extends over 15 amino acids. The germline V and J ends were trimmed by 7 bases and 0 bases, with 13 bases remaining between them. The CDR3 is CASTLGAISGNTIYF. In nucleotides, the CDR3 is TGTGCCAGCACTCTAGGGGCAATCTCTGGAAACACCATATATTTT.

The chain couples TRBV9 to TRBJ2-5; 12 bases agree with TRBD2. Trimming at V came to 4 bases and at J to 5 bases, leaving 9 bases not matched to a gene. There are 16 residues in the CDR3. CDR1 is SGDLS, CDR2 YYNGEE, per germline. The CDR3 loop is CASSQPTSGGFETQYF. For the CDR3, the DNA is TGTGCCAGCAGCCAACCGACTAGCGGGGGTTTCGAGACCCAGTACTTC.

This clone was counted a single time. Other DNA sequences within the sample encode an identical CDR3. The V gene is TRBV5-1, the J gene TRBJ2-5; tentatively, D is TRBD2 (6 bases). Trimming pared 3 bases from V and 5 bases from J, leaving 14 bases between. Per the germline V gene, CDR1 is SGHRS and CDR2 is YFSETQ. The CDR3 sequence is 14 residues long. The CDR3 is CASSSSLASETQYF. The CDR3 DNA is TGCGCCAGCAGCTCGTCACTAGCATCTGAGACCCAGTACTTC.

As DNA, the CDR3 is TGTGCCAGCAGTAGGGACAGGGGAGGCTACGAGCAGTACTTC. Translation gives CASSRDRGGYEQYF. The chain recombines TRBV11-1 with TRBJ2-7; 10 bases are a match to TRBD1. Germline lookup yields CDR1 SGHAT and CDR2 FQDESV (reference sequence). This CDR3 comprises 14 residues. Germline trimming cut 6 bases from V and 3 bases from J; bases unmatched to any gene: 5.

This clone was counted a single time. The genes are TRBV9 and TRBJ2-1, with TRBD2 matching 11 bases. The CDR3 is 16 amino acids. CDR1 is SGDLS, CDR2 YYNGEE, per germline. J was trimmed by 6 bases and V by 0 bases; bases with no gene match: 5. DNA for the CDR3: TGTGCCAGCAGCGTAGCTGGGGGACTAGCGGCCAATGAGCAGTTCTTC. It specifies CASSVAGGLAANEQFF.

J is TRBJ2-7 and V is TRBV6-5; TRBD1 agrees at 8 bases. This CDR3 comprises 14 residues. V shed 7 bases, J shed 0 bases, and the junction held 5 bases outside the gene matches. CDR1 and CDR2 from the germline V gene are MNHEY and SVGAGI. The CDR3 reads CASNHRGSSYEQYF. DNA of the CDR3: TGTGCCAGCAATCACAGGGGGAGCTCCTACGAGCAGTACTTC.

As regards this clone: The sample contains more than one DNA sequence encoding this CDR3. J is TRBJ1-1 and V is TRBV30; 10 bases align to TRBD1. The length of the CDR3 is 13 residues. Germline CDR1 reads GTSNPN; CDR2 reads SVGIG (reference sequence). With V trimmed by 3 bases and J by 5 bases, 3 bases remained unmatched. Here the CDR3 reads CAWSGQGGTEAFF. CDR3 in DNA: TGTGCCTGGAGCGGACAGGGGGGTACTGAAGCTTTCTTT.

This clone was found a few times. This chain joins TRBV24-1 and TRBJ2-2, with D possibly being TRBD2 (6 bases). Trimming shortened V by 5 bases and J by 10 bases, and 16 bases separated the two germline ends. Per the germline V gene, CDR1 is KGHDR and CDR2 is SFDVKD. This CDR3 has 14 residues. CDR3 sequence: CATSVGGSGEELFF. Written as DNA, the CDR3 is TGTGCCACCAGTGTGGGAGGCTCCGGGGAGGAGCTGTTTTTT.

This chain uses TRBV19 with TRBJ2-2; 7 nucleotides match TRBD2. This CDR3 is built from 16 residues. V dropped 6 bases and J dropped 6; count of bases not matched to a gene: 13. Germline values: CDR1 LNHDA, CDR2 SQIVND (reference sequence). As DNA, the CDR3 is TGTGCCAGTAGCTTCACCGGGACTATTAAGGCCGGGGAGCTGTTTTTT. Encoded protein: CASSFTGTIKAGELFF. The full variable domain, with the rest looked up from reference TRBV19 and TRBJ2-2, is DGGITQSPKYLFRKEGQNVTLSCEQNLNHDAMYWYRQDPGQGLRLIYYSQIVNDFQKGDIAEGYSVSREKKESFPLTVTSAQKNPTAFYLCASSFTGTIKAGELFFGEGSRLTVL.

Remarks on this clone: At one end the junction does not follow the germline gene, possibly because of a read error. The chain recombines TRBV2 with TRBJ2-1; no reliable D call. Germline assignment: CDR1 SNHLY and CDR2 FYNNEI. The CDR3 spans 11 residues. The CDR3 here is CASSDYDEQFF. The CDR3 coding sequence is TGTGCCAGCAGTGACTACGATGAGCAGTTCTTC.

This chain uses TRBV19 with TRBJ2-7, with D uncertain. This CDR3 is 14 amino acids long. Germline CDR1 reads LNHDA; CDR2 reads SQIVND (reference sequence). Trimming left V 7 bases short and J 5 bases short, with 18 bases between. The CDR3 is CASNPSVNGNEQYF. As DNA, the CDR3 is TGTGCCAGTAACCCATCCGTCAACGGTAACGAGCAGTACTTC.

In its sample, this clone was seen a few times. This chain links TRBV5-1 with TRBJ2-7, with D perhaps matching TRBD1 (5 bases). From germline, CDR1 is SGHRS and CDR2 YFSETQ. The V end was cut by 0 bases, the J end by 5 bases, with 6 bases between. The CDR3 is made up of 12 amino acids. The CDR3, as DNA: TGCGCCAGCAGCTTGGAGGGGCACGAGCAGTACTTC. The encoded protein is CASSLEGHEQYF.

This chain uses TRBV6-2 or TRBV6-3 with TRBJ2-2, with TRBD1 matching 7 bases. The ends lost 3 bases at V and 0 bases at J; junction bases unmatched: 4. From germline, CDR1 is MNHEY and CDR2 SVGEGT. The CDR3 totals 16 residues. CDR3 bases: TGTGCCAGCAGTTATTGGACAGGTTCGAACACCGGGGAGCTGTTTTTT. Protein product: CASSYWTGSNTGELFF.

CDR3 amino acids: CASSQDHSPLSRTEAFF. Written as DNA, the CDR3 is TGTGCCAGCAGCCAAGATCATTCCCCACTAAGTCGCACTGAAGCTTTCTTT. The rearrangement links TRBV4-2 to TRBJ1-1; no reliable D call. The CDR3 consists of 17 residues. CDR1 and CDR2 (germline): LGHNA, YNFKEQ. V dropped 0 bases and J dropped 4 bases, with 18 bases sitting between them.

This clone was seen just once. This chain uses TRBV28 with TRBJ1-2; D remains ambiguous. The CDR3 length is 13 residues. Germline assignment: CDR1 MDHEN and CDR2 SYDVKM. Between the trimmed V and J ends, which lost 6 bases and 7 bases, there was a span of 15 bases. CDR3: CASRFTMGSGYTF. CDR3 bases: TGTGCCAGCAGGTTTACAATGGGGAGTGGCTACACCTTC.

The V and J genes are TRBV24-1 and TRBJ2-7; TRBD2 matches at 8 bases. Trimming at V came to 4 bases and at J to 0 bases, leaving 7 bases not matched to a gene. This CDR3 contains 16 residues. CDR1 is KGHDR and CDR2 is SFDVKD in the germline V gene. The CDR3 loop is CATSDPLAASSYEQYF. Here the CDR3 DNA reads TGTGCCACCAGTGACCCACTAGCGGCTTCCTCCTACGAGCAGTACTTC.

This rearrangement joins TRBV6-5 to TRBJ2-2, with TRBD2 matching over 11 bases. V lost 9 bases, J lost 0 bases, and 3 bases stayed unmatched. The CDR3 contains 15 residues. CDR1 is MNHEY and CDR2 is SVGAGI in the germline V gene. Here the CDR3 reads CASRLAGTNTGELFF. The CDR3 DNA follows: TGTGCCAGTAGACTAGCGGGGACGAACACCGGGGAGCTGTTTTTT.

Here the CDR3 DNA reads TGTGCCAGTAGTGGGGACAGGGGGCGACCCGAATACTTGAACACTGAAGCTTTCTTT. As protein: CASSGDRGRPEYLNTEAFF. V gene TRBV19 combines with J gene TRBJ1-1; the match to TRBD1 covers 12 bases. Germline CDR1 reads LNHDA; CDR2 reads SQIVND (reference sequence). The CDR3 runs to 19 residues. Trimming cost V 5 bases and J 0 bases; bases outside gene matches: 13.

The chain has TRBV9 and TRBJ2-3; 7 nucleotides match TRBD2. In germline, CDR1 is SGDLS, CDR2 YYNGEE. CDR3 length: 15 residues. Trimming at V came to 4 bases and at J to 3 bases, leaving 8 bases not matched to a gene. CDR3 in DNA: TGTGCCAGCAGCCTGACGGGGCGGGAGACAGATACGCAGTATTTT. Protein: CASSLTGRETDTQYF.

This chain joins TRBV19 and TRBJ2-5; no clear D. Germline V CDR1 and CDR2: LNHDA, SQIVND (reference sequence). V lost 3 bases and J lost 5, with 10 bases in between. The CDR3 is made up of 13 amino acids. The DNA for the CDR3 is TGTGCCAGTAGTATGGCTGTGAGGGAGACCCAGTACTTC. The encoded protein is CASSMAVRETQYF.

J is TRBJ1-1 and V is TRBV10-3; TRBD1 is a possible D gene (6 bases). The CDR3 loop spans 15 amino acids. The germline V and J ends were trimmed by 10 bases and 5 bases, with 23 bases remaining between them. CDR1 ENHRY and CDR2 SYGVKD come from the germline V gene. CDR3 amino acids: CATFGPEGVGTEAFF. The CDR3 DNA reads as TGTGCCACCTTTGGCCCTGAGGGGGTGGGTACTGAAGCTTTCTTT.